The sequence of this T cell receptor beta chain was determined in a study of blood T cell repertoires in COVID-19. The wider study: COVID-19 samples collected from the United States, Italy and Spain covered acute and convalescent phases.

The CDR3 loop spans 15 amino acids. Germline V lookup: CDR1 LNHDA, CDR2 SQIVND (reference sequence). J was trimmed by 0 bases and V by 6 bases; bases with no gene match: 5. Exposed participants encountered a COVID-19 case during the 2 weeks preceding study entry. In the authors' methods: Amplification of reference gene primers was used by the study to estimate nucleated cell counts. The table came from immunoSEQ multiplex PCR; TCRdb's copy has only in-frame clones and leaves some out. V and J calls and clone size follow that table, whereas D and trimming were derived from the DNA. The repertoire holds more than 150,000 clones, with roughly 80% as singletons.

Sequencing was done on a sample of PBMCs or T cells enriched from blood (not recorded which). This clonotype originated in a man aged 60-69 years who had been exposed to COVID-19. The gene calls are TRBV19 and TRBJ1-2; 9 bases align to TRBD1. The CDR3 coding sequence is TGTGCCAGTAGGGGAGACAGGGGGTCTAACTATGGCTACACCTTC. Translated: CASRGDRGSNYGYTF. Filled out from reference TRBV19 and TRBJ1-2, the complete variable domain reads DGGITQSPKYLFRKEGQNVTLSCEQNLNHDAMYWYRQDPGQGLRLIYYSQIVNDFQKGDIAEGYSVSREKKESFPLTVTSAQKNPTAFYLCASRGDRGSNYGYTFGSGTRLTVV.